Each of the 12 T cell receptor beta chains below was sequenced from the same sample in a study of T cells in Graves' hyperthyroidism and ophthalmopathy. Authors of the study amplified TCR beta CDR3 regions from RNA transcripts. First-round RT-PCR of the TCR CDR3 relied on the HTBI primer set. A single record per CDR3 protein comes from TCRdb applying MiXCR to the multiplex PCR reads. The sample carries some 400,000 distinct CDR3 sequences, around 13% recorded once. The sample was blood. The receptors here all came from an older woman with Graves' hyperthyroidism.

This clonotype was observed at least ten times. This chain joins TRBV20-1 and TRBJ2-1; tentative D call: TRBD1 (6 bases). Germline values: CDR1 DFQATT, CDR2 SNEGSKA (reference sequence). V gave up 6 bases and J gave up 5 bases, with 20 bases separating them. The CDR3 is made up of 15 amino acids. Here the CDR3 reads CSANTEMGANNEQFF. CDR3 nucleotides: TGCAGTGCAAACACCGAAATGGGGGCGAACAATGAGCAGTTCTTC.

In its sample, this clonotype was seen many times. The chain is built from TRBV29-1 and TRBJ2-2; D is tentatively TRBD1 or TRBD2 (5 bases each). CDR1 is SQVTM, CDR2 ANQGSEA, per germline. Trimming stripped 5 bases from V and 5 bases from J, with 12 bases between. The CDR3 sequence is 13 residues long. This chain's CDR3 is CSVSGTGTGELFF. CDR3 coding DNA: TGCAGCGTTTCAGGGACGGGGACCGGGGAGCTGTTTTTT.

This clonotype came up many times. The chain has TRBV7-3 and TRBJ2-3; D is unclear. V dropped 3 bases and J dropped 6 bases, with 10 bases sitting between them. Germline V lookup: CDR1 SGHTA, CDR2 FQGTGA. The CDR3 length is 13 residues. This CDR3 reads CASSFSLGDTQYF. The CDR3 DNA sequence: TGTGCCAGCAGCTTCTCCCTGGGGGATACGCAGTATTTT.

The chain combines TRBV6-5 with TRBJ2-7, with D possibly being TRBD2 (6 bases). Germline V gene data show CDR1 as MNHEY and CDR2 as SVGAGI. The CDR3 has 14 residues. Deletions cut 2 bases from V and 3 bases from J, with 11 bases between. CDR3 loop: CASSYGGGIYEQYF. CDR3 nucleotides: TGTGCCAGCAGTTACGGTGGGGGGATCTACGAGCAGTACTTC.

This clonotype appeared many times. This rearrangement joins TRBV11-2 to TRBJ1-4, with 10 bases lining up with TRBD1. Germline values: CDR1 SGHAT, CDR2 FQNNGV. The CDR3 totals 15 residues. With V trimmed by 5 bases and J by 8 bases, 8 bases remained unmatched. In DNA form, the CDR3 reads TGTGCCAGCAGCGAAGCGGGACAGGGGAGGGAAAAACTGTTTTTT. Translated, it gives CASSEAGQGREKLFF.

This clonotype was detected once. The chain employs TRBV11-2 and TRBJ1-1; no firm D call. V lost 1 base to trimming and J lost 1 base, with 16 bases between them. CDR3 size: 17 residues. Per germline, CDR1 SGHAT and CDR2 FQNNGV. The CDR3 DNA is TGTGCCAGCAGCTTAGGTTCGTCCAGACTGGCGAACACTGAAGCTTTCTTT. Protein: CASSLGSSRLANTEAFF.

This clonotype showed up many times. The chain uses TRBV11-2 and TRBJ2-7; D unclear. Germline V lookup: CDR1 SGHAT, CDR2 FQNNGV. V was shortened by 1 base and J by 0 bases, with 10 bases between the two germline ends. CDR3 length: 15 residues. CDR3: CASSLAGWSSYEQYF. DNA for the CDR3: TGTGCCAGCAGCTTAGCCGGGTGGAGCTCCTACGAGCAGTACTTC.

This clonotype was detected only a few times. The V call is TRBV5-1, the J call TRBJ2-3; D uncertain. The V end was cut by 0 bases, the J end by 1 base, with 12 bases between. This CDR3 is 16 amino acids long. Germline loops: CDR1 SGHRS, CDR2 YFSETQ. The CDR3 protein is CASSLGAGPGTDTQYF. The CDR3 nucleotides read TGCGCCAGCAGCTTGGGGGCCGGCCCTGGCACAGATACGCAGTATTTT.

Comment on this clonotype: This may stem from a read error, because a much larger clone lies one nucleotide away. The CDR3 loop reads CASSHSQYSNQPQHF. The CDR3 coding sequence is TGTGCCAGCAGCCATAGTCAGTATAGCAATCAGCCCCAGCATTTT. The chain carries TRBV3-1 and TRBJ1-5; D is undetermined. This CDR3 comprises 15 residues. Germline CDR1 reads LGHDT; CDR2 reads YNNKEL (reference sequence). With 3 bases removed from V and 0 bases from J, the gap between germline ends came to 9 bases.

This clonotype was seen at least ten times. The chain has TRBV2 and TRBJ2-1, with a tentative D call TRBD2 (5 bases). Germline loops: CDR1 SNHLY, CDR2 FYNNEI. V was cut by 10 bases and J by 6 bases, with 7 bases left in between. The CDR3 extends over 10 amino acids. The CDR3 protein is CATRGNEQFF. The CDR3 DNA follows: TGTGCCACCCGGGGCAATGAGCAGTTCTTC.

The gene calls are TRBV19 and TRBJ1-2; D is possibly TRBD1 (5 bases). This CDR3 is 13 amino acids long. V was clipped by 5 bases and J by 7 bases, with 14 bases between them. The V gene's germline CDR1 is LNHDA and CDR2 SQIVND (reference sequence). The DNA for the CDR3 is TGTGCCAGTAGTGCGCAAGGGACTATTGGCTACACCTTC. Its protein product is CASSAQGTIGYTF.

This clonotype was observed at least ten times. The chain links TRBV14 to TRBJ2-3; 7 bases are a match to TRBD2. The CDR3 covers 13 residues. The trim removed 4 bases at V and 7 bases at J, leaving 5 bases unmatched. The germline V gene has CDR1 SGHDN and CDR2 FVKESK. The CDR3, as DNA: TGTGCCAGCAGCCCCAGGGAGGGGCATACGCAGTATTTT. This translates into CASSPREGHTQYF.